The present T cell receptor beta chain was sequenced within a study of Ad26.COV2.S vaccination and SARS-CoV-2 variants. Treatment specified: roughly 18 received Ad26.COV2.S at low or high dose, single or two shots; roughly five received placebo; per-sample allocation not given. Sample collection was performed on day 63 after the first vaccine or placebo injection. The CDR3 length is 14 residues. Trimming cost V 5 bases and J 7 bases; bases outside gene matches: 6. Per the germline V gene, CDR1 is SGHTA and CDR2 is FQGNSA. The data were produced by immunoSEQ multiplex PCR, yet TCRdb's version contains in-frame clones alone and is incomplete. This sample yields approximately 410,000 clones, of which roughly 90% are seen a single time; 3.6% belongs to the top ten. This clone has only a few counts.

V gene TRBV7-2 combines with J gene TRBJ2-3; TRBD2 matches at 10 bases. Sample: peripheral blood, taken in a trial of Ad26.COV2.S vaccine versus placebo. This sequence originates from a person aged 18-65 years who received the Ad26.COV2.S COVID-19 vaccine or a placebo. The CDR3 spells CASSRTSGPYTQYF. The DNA for the CDR3 is TGTGCCAGCAGCAGGACTAGCGGACCGTATACGCAGTATTTT.